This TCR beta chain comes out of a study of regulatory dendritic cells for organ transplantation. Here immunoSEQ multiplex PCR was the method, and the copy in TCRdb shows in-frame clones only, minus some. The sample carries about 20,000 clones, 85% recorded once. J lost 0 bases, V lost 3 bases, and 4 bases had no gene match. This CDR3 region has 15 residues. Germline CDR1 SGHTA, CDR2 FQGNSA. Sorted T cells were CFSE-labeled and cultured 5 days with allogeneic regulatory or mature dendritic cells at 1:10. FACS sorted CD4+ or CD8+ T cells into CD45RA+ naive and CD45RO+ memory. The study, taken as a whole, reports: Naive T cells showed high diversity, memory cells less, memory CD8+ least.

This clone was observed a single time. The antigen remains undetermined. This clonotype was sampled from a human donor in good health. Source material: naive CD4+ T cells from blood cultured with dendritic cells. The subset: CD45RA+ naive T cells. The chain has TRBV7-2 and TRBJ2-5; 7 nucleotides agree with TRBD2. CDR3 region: CASSFAGTNQETQYF. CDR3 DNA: TGTGCCAGCAGCTTTGCCGGGACTAACCAAGAGACCCAGTACTTC.